One TCR beta chain is described in this entry. This clonotype appeared many times. The clone's antigen remains unknown. Within one base of it there is no much larger clone, and no base qualities were kept. Library preparation was by 5' RACE. The data were produced on an Illumina HiSeq 2500. The second PCR ran for roughly 7 to 11 cycles and used a J-beta primer mix along with a sample-barcoded 5' primer. A template-switch 5' adaptor carrying 12 random nucleotides introduced a unique molecular identifier onto each TCR beta cDNA molecule. Each sample yielded at least 3 million CDR3-containing paired-end reads. All of the RNA was converted into first-strand cDNA using the Mint cDNA synthesis kit, with a TRBC-specific oligonucleotide serving as the primer. After uracil-DNA glycosylase treatment, a first 18-cycle PCR used universal primers M1SS and BC2_uni_R on all cDNA. For the original study's pipeline: Normalization of each sample was performed by random selection of 1 million high-quality reads, each carrying a distinct molecular identifier. Reads sharing molecular identifiers were discarded rather than binned into consensus sequences. MiTCR, with a Q25 quality threshold and the strictest error-elimination algorithm, was used for CDR3 identification, clonotype clustering and error correction. A nonparametric unseen species model using Euler transformation provided a lower-bound estimate of total TCR beta diversity. The raw public reads went through TCRdb reprocessing: fastp at Q25, MiXCR clone calling, in-frame beta chains kept. Merged by CDR3 protein, the rows form single entries marked with the most common genes and DNA. What appears here as the V and J calls and clone size reflects TCRdb's work, not the paper's. The sample data list roughly 1,700,000 distinct CDR3 sequences, and roughly 27% of these were observed just once. More than 6% of the sample lies in the top ten.

The data stem from a study of blood T cells in healthy people across ages (dated by TCRdb to about 2015). Regarding the study in general: In model experiments, template switching captured roughly one uniquely barcoded TCR beta cDNA molecule for every two T cells. Age-related changes in TCR beta repertoire diversity were measured in the study by deep sequencing normalized with unique cDNA molecular identifiers. Donors were grouped into four age groups: young (average approximately 16 years), middle-aged (roughly 40), aged (about 60) and long-lived (around 82). To avoid experimental bias, donors of different ages were randomly spread across the sequencing lanes. For two donors (one aged 18 to 30 and one aged 80 or older), the study analyzed two additional independent replicas of 1 million unique cDNA reads from the same blood draw. The study at large found these results: Since profiling was done on bulk unsorted PBMCs, naive and antigen-experienced compartments could not be conclusively compared. Compared with the aged group, the long-lived group had more naive CD4+ T cells, fewer expanded clones and increased TCR diversity, a pattern suggesting age selection. Total diversity estimates from one million sequenced T cells were considered lower bounds and underestimates. As age increased, observed TCR beta diversity per million T cells dropped in a roughly linear way, and a significant reduction was already evident by age roughly 36. Donor CMV infection status was unknown, potentially confounding age-related changes in expanded clonotypes. A strong correlation was found between observed TCR beta diversity and the percentage of naive T cells measured by flow cytometry.

The V end loses 3 bases and the J end loses 0 bases, and a stretch of 5 bases separates them. Including the terminal cysteine and phenylalanine, the CDR3 comprises 13 residues. Only CDR3 DNA is held: 39 bases, read in frame from base 1. According to the germline V gene, CDR1 reads SGHRS and CDR2 reads YFSETQ. Systemically healthy Caucasian individuals from Russia, over 30 in total and aged roughly 6 to 95 years, were included as donors. Roughly 10 milliliters of peripheral blood were collected from each donor into EDTA-treated Vacutainer tubes. Ficoll-Paque density-gradient centrifugation was used to isolate PBMCs, with at least 6.5 million per sample. Trizol reagent was used to extract total RNA from PBMCs, with at least 5 micrograms per sample. For every donor, flow cytometry on a PBMC aliquot measured the percentage of naive CD45RAhigh/CD27high T cells.

In this chain, TRBV5-1 is recombined with TRBJ2-3; the D gene lacks a confident call. The sequenced sample was blood. This receptor was identified in a young woman in good health. The CDR3 amino acid sequence is: CASSSFSTDTQYF. The nucleotide sequence is given as TGCGCCAGCAGCTCTTTTAGCACAGATACGCAGTATTTT.